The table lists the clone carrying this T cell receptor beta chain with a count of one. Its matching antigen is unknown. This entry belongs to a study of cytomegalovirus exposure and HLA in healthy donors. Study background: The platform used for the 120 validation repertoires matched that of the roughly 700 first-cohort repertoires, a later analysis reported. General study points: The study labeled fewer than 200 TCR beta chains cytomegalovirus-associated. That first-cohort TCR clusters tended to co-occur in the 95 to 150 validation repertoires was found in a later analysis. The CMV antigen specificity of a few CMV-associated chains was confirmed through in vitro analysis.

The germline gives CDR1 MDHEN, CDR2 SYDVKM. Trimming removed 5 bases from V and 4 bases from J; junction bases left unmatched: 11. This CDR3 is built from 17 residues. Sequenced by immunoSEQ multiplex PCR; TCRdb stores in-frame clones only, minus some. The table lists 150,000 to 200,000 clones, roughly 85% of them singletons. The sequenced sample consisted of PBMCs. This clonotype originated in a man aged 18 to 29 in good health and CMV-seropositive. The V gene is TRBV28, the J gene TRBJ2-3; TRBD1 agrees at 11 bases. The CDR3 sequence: CASSPDRTGGPADTQYF. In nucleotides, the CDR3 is TGTGCCAGCAGTCCCGATCGGACAGGGGGCCCTGCAGATACGCAGTATTTT.